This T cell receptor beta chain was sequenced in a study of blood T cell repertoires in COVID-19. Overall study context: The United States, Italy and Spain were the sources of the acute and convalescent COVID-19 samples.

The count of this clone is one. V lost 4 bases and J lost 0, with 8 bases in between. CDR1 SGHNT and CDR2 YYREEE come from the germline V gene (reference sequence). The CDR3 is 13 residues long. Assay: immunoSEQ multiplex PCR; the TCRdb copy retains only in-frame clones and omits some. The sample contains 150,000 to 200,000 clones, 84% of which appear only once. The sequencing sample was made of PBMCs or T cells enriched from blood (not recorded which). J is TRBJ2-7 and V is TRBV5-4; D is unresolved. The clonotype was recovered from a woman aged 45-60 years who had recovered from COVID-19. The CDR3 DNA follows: TGTGCCAGCAGCCCGGTGAACTCCTACGAGCAGTACTTC. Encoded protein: CASSPVNSYEQYF.